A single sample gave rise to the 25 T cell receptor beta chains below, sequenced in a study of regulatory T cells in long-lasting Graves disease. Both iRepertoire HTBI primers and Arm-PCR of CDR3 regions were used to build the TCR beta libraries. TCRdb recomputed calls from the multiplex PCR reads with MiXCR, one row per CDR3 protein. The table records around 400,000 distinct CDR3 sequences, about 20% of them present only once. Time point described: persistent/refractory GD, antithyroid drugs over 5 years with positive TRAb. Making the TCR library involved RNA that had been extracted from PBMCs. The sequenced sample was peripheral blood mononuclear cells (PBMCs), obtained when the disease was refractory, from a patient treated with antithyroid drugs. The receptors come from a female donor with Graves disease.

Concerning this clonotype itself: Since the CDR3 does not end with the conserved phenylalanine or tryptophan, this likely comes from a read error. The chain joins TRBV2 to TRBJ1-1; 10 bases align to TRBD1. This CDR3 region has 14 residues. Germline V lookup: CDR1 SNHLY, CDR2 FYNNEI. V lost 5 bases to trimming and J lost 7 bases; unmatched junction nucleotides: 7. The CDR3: CASSKRTGGGEAFL. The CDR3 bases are TGTGCCAGCAGTAAAAGGACAGGGGGGGGTGAAGCTTTCCTT.

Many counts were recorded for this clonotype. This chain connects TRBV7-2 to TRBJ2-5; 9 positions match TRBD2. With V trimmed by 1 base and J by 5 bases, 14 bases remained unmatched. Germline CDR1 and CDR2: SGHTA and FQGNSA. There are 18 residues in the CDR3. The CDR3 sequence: CASSLDRRVAGVNETQYF. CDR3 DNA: TGTGCCAGCAGCTTAGATAGGAGAGTAGCGGGAGTTAATGAGACCCAGTACTTC.

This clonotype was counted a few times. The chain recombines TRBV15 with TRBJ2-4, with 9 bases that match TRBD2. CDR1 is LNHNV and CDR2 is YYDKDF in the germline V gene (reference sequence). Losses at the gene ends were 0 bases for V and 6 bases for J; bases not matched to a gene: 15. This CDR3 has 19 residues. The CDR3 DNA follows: TGTGCCACCAGCAGAGATAGGGGTTCGGCGGGAGGGCCGGGAAACATTCAGTACTTC. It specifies CATSRDRGSAGGPGNIQYF.

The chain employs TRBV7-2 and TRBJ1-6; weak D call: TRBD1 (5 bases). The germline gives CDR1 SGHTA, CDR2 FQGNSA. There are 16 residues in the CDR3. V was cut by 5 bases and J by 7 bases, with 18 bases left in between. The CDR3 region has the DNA TGTGCCAGCAGCACAAGATCGGGACGGATCAATTCACCCCTCCACTTT. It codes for CASSTRSGRINSPLHF. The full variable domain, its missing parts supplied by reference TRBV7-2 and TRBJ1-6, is GAGVSQSPSNKVTEKGKDVELRCDPISGHTALYWYRQSLGQGLEFLIYFQGNSAPDKSGLPSDRFSAERTGGSVSTLTIQRTQQEDSAVYLCASSTRSGRINSPLHFGNGTRLTVT.

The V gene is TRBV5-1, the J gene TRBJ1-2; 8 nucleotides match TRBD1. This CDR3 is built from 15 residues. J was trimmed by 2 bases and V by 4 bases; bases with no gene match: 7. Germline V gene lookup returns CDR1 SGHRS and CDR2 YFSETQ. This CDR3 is CASSPRTGTNYGYTF. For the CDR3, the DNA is TGCGCCAGCAGCCCCAGGACAGGGACCAACTATGGCTACACCTTC.

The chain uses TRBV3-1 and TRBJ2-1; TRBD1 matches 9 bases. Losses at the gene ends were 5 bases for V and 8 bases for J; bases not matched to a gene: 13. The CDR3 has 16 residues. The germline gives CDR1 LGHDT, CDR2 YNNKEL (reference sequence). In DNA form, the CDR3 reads TGTGCCAGCAGCGGTAGGACCGGGACAGGGAGCGATGAGCAGTTCTTC. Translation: CASSGRTGTGSDEQFF.

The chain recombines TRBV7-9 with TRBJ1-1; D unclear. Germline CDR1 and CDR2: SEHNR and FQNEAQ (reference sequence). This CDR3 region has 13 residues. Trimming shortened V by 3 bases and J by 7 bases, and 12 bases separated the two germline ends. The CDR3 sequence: CASSFGLKNEAFF. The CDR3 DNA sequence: TGTGCCAGCAGCTTTGGGCTGAAAAATGAAGCTTTCTTT.

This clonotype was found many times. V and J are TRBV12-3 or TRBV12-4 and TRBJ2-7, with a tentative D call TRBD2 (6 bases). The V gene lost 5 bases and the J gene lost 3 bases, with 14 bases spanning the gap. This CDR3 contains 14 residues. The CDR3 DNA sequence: TGTGCCAGCAGTGACCGGGACTTTAACTACGAGCAGTACTTC. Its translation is CASSDRDFNYEQYF.

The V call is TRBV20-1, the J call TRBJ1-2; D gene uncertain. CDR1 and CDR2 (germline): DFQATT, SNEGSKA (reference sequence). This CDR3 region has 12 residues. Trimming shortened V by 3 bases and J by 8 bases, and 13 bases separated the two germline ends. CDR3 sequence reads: CSARICGRGYTF. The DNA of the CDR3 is TGCAGTGCTAGGATCTGCGGGCGCGGCTACACCTTC.

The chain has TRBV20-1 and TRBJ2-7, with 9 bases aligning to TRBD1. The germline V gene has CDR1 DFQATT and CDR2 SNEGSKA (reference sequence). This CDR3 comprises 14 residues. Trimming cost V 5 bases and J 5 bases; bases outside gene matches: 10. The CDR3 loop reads CSAGGFGQGNEQYF. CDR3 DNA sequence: TGCAGTGCTGGGGGTTTCGGACAGGGGAACGAGCAGTACTTC.

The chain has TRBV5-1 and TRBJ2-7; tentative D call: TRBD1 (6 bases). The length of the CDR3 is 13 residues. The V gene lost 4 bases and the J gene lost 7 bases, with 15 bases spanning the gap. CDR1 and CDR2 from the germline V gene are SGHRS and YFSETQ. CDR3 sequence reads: CASSPAQGLEQYF. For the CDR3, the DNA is TGCGCCAGCAGCCCCGCACAGGGTCTGGAGCAGTACTTC. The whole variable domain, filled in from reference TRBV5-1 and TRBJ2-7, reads KAGVTQTPRYLIKTRGQQVTLSCSPISGHRSVSWYQQTPGQGLQFLFEYFSETQRNKGNFPGRFSGRQFSNSRSEMNVSTLELGDSALYLCASSPAQGLEQYFGPGTRLTVT.

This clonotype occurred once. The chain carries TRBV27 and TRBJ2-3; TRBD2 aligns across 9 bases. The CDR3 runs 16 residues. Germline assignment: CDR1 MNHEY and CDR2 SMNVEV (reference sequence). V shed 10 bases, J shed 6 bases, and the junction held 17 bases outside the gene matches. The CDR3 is CATGPGLAPPPDTQYF. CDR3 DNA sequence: TGTGCCACCGGTCCGGGACTAGCCCCACCGCCGGATACGCAGTATTTT.

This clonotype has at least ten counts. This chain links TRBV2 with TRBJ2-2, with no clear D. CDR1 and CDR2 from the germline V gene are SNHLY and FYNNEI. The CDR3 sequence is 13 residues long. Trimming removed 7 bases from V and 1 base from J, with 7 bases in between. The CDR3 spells CASTPGNTGELFF. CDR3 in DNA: TGTGCCAGCACGCCAGGGAACACCGGGGAGCTGTTTTTT.

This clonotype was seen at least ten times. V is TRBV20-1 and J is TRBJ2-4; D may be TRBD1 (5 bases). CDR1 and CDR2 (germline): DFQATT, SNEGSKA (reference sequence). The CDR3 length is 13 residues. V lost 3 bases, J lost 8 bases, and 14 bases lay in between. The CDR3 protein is CSASGQGGYIQYF. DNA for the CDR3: TGCAGTGCTAGTGGGCAGGGTGGATACATTCAGTACTTC.

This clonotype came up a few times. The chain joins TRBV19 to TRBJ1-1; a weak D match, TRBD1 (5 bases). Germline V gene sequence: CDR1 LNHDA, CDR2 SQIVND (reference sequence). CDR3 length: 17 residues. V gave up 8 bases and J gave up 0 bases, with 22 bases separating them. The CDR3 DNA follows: TGTGCCAGTGGTTGGCGTCCCGGGACGTTGATGAACACTGAAGCTTTCTTT. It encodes CASGWRPGTLMNTEAFF.

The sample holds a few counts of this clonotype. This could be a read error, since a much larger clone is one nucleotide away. The chain's CDR3 is CASSKTGGSYNEQFF. The CDR3 nucleotides read TGTGCCAGCAGCAAGACAGGGGGCTCCTACAATGAGCAGTTCTTC. The chain recombines TRBV12-3 or TRBV12-4 with TRBJ2-1, with 9 positions matching TRBD1. The CDR3 is 15 residues long. The V gene end was trimmed by 6 bases and the J gene end by 0 bases; junction bases not matched to a gene: 3.

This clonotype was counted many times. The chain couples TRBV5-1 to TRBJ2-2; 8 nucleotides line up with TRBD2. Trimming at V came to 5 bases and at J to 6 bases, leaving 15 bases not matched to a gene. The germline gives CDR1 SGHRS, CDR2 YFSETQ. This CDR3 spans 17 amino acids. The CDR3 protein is CASSSGLAGPNSGELFF. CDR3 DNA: TGCGCCAGCAGTTCCGGACTAGCCGGCCCCAACTCCGGGGAGCTGTTTTTT.

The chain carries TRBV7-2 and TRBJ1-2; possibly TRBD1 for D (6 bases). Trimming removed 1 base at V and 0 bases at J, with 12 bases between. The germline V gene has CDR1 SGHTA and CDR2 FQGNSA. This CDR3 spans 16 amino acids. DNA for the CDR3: TGTGCCAGCAGCTTAGTCTCGGGGGGCGCTAACTATGGCTACACCTTC. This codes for CASSLVSGGANYGYTF.

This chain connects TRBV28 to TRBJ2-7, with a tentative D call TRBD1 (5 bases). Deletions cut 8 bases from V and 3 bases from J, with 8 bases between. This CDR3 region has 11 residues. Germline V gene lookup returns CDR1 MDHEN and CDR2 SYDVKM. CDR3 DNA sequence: TGTGCCAGCTCCAGGGTCTACGAGCAGTACTTC. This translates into CASSRVYEQYF.

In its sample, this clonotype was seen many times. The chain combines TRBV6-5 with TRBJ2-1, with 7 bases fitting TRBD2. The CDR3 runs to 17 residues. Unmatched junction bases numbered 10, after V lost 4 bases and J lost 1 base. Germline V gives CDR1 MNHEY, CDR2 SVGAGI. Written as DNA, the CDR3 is TGTGCCAGCAGTTGGACCGGGACTAAGGTGTCCTACAATGAGCAGTTCTTC. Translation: CASSWTGTKVSYNEQFF.

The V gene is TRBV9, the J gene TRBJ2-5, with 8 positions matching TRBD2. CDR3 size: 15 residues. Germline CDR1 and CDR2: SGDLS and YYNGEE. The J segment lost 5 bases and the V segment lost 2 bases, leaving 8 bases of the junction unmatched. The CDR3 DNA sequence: TGTGCCAGCAGCGTCCTCCCGGGAGGGGCGGAGACCCAGTACTTC. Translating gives CASSVLPGGAETQYF. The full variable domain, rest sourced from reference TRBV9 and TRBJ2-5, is DSGVTQTPKHLITATGQRVTLRCSPRSGDLSVYWYQQSLDQGLQFLIQYYNGEERAKGNILERFSAQQFPDLHSELNLSSLELGDSALYFCASSVLPGGAETQYFGPGTRLLVL.

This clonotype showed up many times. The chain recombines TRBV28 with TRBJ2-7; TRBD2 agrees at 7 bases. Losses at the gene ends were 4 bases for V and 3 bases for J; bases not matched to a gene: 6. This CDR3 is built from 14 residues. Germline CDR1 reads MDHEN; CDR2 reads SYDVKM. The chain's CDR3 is CASSYWTRFYEQYF. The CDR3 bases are TGTGCCAGCAGTTATTGGACTAGGTTCTACGAGCAGTACTTC.

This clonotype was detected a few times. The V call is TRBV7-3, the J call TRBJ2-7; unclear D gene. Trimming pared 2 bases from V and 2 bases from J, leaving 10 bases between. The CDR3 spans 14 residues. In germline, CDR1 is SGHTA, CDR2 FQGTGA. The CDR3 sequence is CASSLALHPYEQYF. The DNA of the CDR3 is TGTGCCAGCAGCTTAGCGCTACACCCCTACGAGCAGTACTTC.

The CDR3 sequence is CASSDSWDRDYGYTF. The CDR3 region has the DNA TGTGCCAGCAGTGACTCATGGGACAGGGACTATGGCTACACCTTC. The J gene is TRBJ1-2, the V gene TRBV25-1, with 9 bases fitting TRBD1. The CDR3 consists of 15 residues. Trimming removed 3 bases from V and 3 bases from J; junction bases left unmatched: 5. Germline CDR1 is MGHDK and CDR2 is SYGVNS.

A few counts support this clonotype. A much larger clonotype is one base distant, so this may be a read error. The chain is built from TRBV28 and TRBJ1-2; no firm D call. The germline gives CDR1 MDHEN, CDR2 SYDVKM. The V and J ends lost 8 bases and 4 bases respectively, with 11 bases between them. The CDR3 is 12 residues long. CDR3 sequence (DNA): TGTGCCAGCGGTCCCGGGCCCTATGGCTACACCTTC. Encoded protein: CASGPGPYGYTF.